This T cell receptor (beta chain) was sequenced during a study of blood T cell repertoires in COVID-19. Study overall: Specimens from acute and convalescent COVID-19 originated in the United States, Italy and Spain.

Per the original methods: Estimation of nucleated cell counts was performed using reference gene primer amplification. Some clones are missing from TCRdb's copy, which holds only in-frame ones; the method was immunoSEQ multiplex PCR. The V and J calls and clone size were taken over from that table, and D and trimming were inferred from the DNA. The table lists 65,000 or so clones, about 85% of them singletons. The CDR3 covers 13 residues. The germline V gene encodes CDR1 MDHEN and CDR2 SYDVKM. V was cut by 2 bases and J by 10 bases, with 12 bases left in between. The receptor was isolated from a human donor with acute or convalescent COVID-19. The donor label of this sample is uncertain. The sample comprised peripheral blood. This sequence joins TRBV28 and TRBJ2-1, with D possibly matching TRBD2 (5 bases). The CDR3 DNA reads TGTGCCAGCAGTTTAGGCTTCCCGGGGGAGCAGTTCTTC. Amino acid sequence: CASSLGFPGEQFF.